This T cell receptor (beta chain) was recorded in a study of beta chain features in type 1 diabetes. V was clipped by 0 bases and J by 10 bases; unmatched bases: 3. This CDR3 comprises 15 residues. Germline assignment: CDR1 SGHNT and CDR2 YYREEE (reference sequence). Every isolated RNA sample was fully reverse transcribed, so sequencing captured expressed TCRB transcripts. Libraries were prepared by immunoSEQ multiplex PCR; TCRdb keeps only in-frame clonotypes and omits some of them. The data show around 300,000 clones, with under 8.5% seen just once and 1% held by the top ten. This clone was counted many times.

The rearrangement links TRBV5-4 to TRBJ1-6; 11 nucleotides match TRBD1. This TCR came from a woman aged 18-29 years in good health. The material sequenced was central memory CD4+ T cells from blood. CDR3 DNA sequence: TGTGCCAGCAGCTTGGGGACAGGGGGCAAGTCACCCCTCCACTTT. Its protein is CASSLGTGGKSPLHF.